This T cell receptor (beta chain) was sequenced during a study of blood T cell repertoires in COVID-19. Patients at the Seattle site were enrolled during active infection and followed longitudinally. Original data processing: It was from reference gene primer amplification that nucleated cell counts were estimated. TCRdb keeps only in-frame clones here, not all; method: immunoSEQ multiplex PCR. Clonal size and the V and J genes are those of that table, whereas D and trimming came from the DNA. The table has about 160,000 clones, around nine tenths seen once. CDR1 is GTSNPN and CDR2 is SVGIG in the germline V gene (reference sequence). Germline trimming cut 1 base from V and 2 bases from J; bases unmatched to any gene: 2. The CDR3 consists of 15 residues.

The rearrangement links TRBV30 to TRBJ2-3, with TRBD1 identical over 11 bases. Sequencing was done on a sample of peripheral blood. This sequence originates from an older woman with COVID-19, enrolled during active disease. CDR3 sequence: CAWSGTGGPTDTQYF. DNA for the CDR3: TGTGCCTGGAGTGGGACAGGGGGCCCCACAGATACGCAGTATTTT.